Here is one T cell receptor (beta chain) with its context. The size of this beta chain means little, since it is a stray read in a library made for alpha chains. This record belongs to a study of spatial heterogeneity in lung cancer. Germline V lookup: CDR1 WSHSY, CDR2 SAAADI. CDR3 length equals 16 residues. J gave up 8 bases and V 1 base, and 7 bases lay outside the gene matches. TCRdb fed the 5' RACE reads into MiXCR, producing one record per CDR3 protein. Of thousands of distinct CDR3 sequences listed, 30% to 35% were seen once; the top ten hold around 34%. Time point indicated: sample taken at primary tumor resection. The authors sequenced whole RNA from tumor, nontumor lung or frozen PBMC without sorting. Patients with untreated early-stage non-small cell lung cancer, numbering 55 to 75, were the donors.

V is TRBV10-2 and J is TRBJ2-3; 12 nucleotides line up with TRBD2. The sequence was obtained from a male donor with early-stage non-small cell lung cancer. The specimen comprised PBMCs, sampled at surgery. The CDR3 loop is CASSEFRLAGVGTQYF. CDR3 DNA: TGCGCCAGCAGTGAGTTCCGACTAGCGGGAGTAGGTACGCAGTATTTT.